What follows describes a single T cell receptor (beta chain). Its antigen is as yet unknown. The source of the sample is a study of shared clonotypes between healthy human individuals. Overall study: Three plates each covered CD4 naive and memory; CD8 naive two, CD8 memory one. Study-level results: Researchers sampled only blood; tissue repertoires likely differ.

Every donor, a Caucasian adult, lived in Nashville, Tennessee. CD45RA-negative memory and CD45RA+ naive subsets were split from the CD4+ cells. This CDR3 is built from 14 residues. Looked up from germline, CDR1 is SNHLY and CDR2 is FYNNEI. The ends were cut back, 5 bases at V and 7 bases at J, with 15 bases in the middle. Sequenced by immunoSEQ multiplex PCR; TCRdb stores in-frame clones only, minus some. The sample records around 750,000 clones, about 74% being singletons. Sequences were obtained from memory CD4+ T cells sorted from blood. This sample's subset: CD45RA-negative fraction. This TCR came from a woman in her thirties in good health. This chain links TRBV2 with TRBJ2-1; no clear D gene. The chain's CDR3 is CASSRLKGSNEQFF. The DNA of the CDR3 is TGTGCCAGCAGTCGACTGAAGGGATCGAATGAGCAGTTCTTC.